One and the same sample provided the 19 T cell receptor beta chains below, sequenced in a study of blood T cell repertoires in COVID-19. Method: immunoSEQ multiplex PCR; TCRdb's copy keeps in-frame clones and lacks some. The sample lists under 350,000 clones, 90% occurring once. The material sequenced was PBMCs or T cells enriched from blood (not recorded which). The receptors shown here come from a man in his sixties who had recovered from COVID-19.

The chain combines TRBV29-1 with TRBJ2-1; D not resolved. From germline, CDR1 is SQVTM and CDR2 ANQGSEA. The CDR3 has 13 amino acids. V shed 0 bases and J shed 7 bases, with 10 bases lying between them. The CDR3, as DNA: TGCAGCGTTGAAGAGAGTCGTAGTAATGAGCAGTTCTTC. It yields the protein CSVEESRSNEQFF.

V usage is TRBV27 and J usage is TRBJ1-2; D might be TRBD1 (5 bases). Germline values: CDR1 MNHEY, CDR2 SMNVEV (reference sequence). This CDR3 comprises 15 residues. The V end was cut by 6 bases, the J end by 5 bases, with 19 bases between. CDR3 nucleotides: TGTGCCAGCAGGCCCCAGTTGGGGCAGCTATATGGCTACACCTTC. It translates to CASRPQLGQLYGYTF.

This CDR3 reads CASLDIVNYGYTF. The CDR3 DNA is TGTGCCAGCCTGGACATCGTTAACTATGGCTACACCTTC. The chain employs TRBV28 and TRBJ1-2, with a possible D match to TRBD1 (5 bases). Trimming removed 8 bases from V and 1 base from J, with 11 bases in between. CDR3 length: 13 amino acids. The germline gives CDR1 MDHEN, CDR2 SYDVKM.

This chain links TRBV20-1 with TRBJ1-1, with 7 bases lining up with TRBD1. The V and J ends lost 3 bases and 5 bases, in that order; junction bases with no gene match: 9. This CDR3 has 14 residues. In germline, CDR1 is DFQATT, CDR2 SNEGSKA (reference sequence). The CDR3 sequence: CSASLLQGKTEAFF. The CDR3 DNA sequence: TGCAGTGCTAGTTTACTACAGGGGAAGACTGAAGCTTTCTTT.

This clone was picked up a small number of times. This CDR3 is CASSPYAGELFF. The CDR3 coding sequence is TGTGCCAGCTCACCATATGCCGGGGAGCTGTTTTTT. The rearrangement links TRBV18 to TRBJ2-2; D uncertain. Trimming left V 2 bases short and J 6 bases short, with 4 bases between. Germline V gives CDR1 KGHSH, CDR2 LQKENI. The length of the CDR3 is 12 residues.

The rearrangement uses TRBV3-1 (or the pseudogene TRBV3-2) and TRBJ1-5; no clear D. The CDR3 covers 13 residues. Between the trimmed V and J ends, which lost 3 bases and 3 bases, there was a span of 6 bases. CDR1 is LGHDT and CDR2 is YNNKEL in the germline V gene (reference sequence). The CDR3 region has the DNA TGTGCCAGCAGCCAGTCTTCCAATCAGCCCCAGCATTTT. Its translation is CASSQSSNQPQHF.

The chain joins TRBV13 to TRBJ2-1, with 8 bases matching TRBD1. This CDR3 has 16 amino acids. Trimming removed 0 bases from V and 3 bases from J; junction bases left unmatched: 4. Germline V gene sequence: CDR1 PRHDT, CDR2 FYEKMQ (reference sequence). The CDR3 loop reads CASSLGVGTGYNEQFF. CDR3 coding DNA: TGTGCCAGCAGCTTAGGCGTGGGGACAGGCTACAATGAGCAGTTCTTC.

This clone was observed a handful of times. V is TRBV4-1 and J is TRBJ1-2, with no clear D. The CDR3 contains 19 residues. Trimming left V 0 bases short and J 5 bases short, with 25 bases between. Germline V gives CDR1 MGHRA, CDR2 YSYEKL. Here the CDR3 DNA reads TGCGCCAGCAGCCAAGAAGCGGGATCGACAATACTAAGGCGGTATGGCTACACCTTC. As protein: CASSQEAGSTILRRYGYTF.

The gene calls are TRBV7-8 and TRBJ2-5; TRBD2 agrees at 9 bases. Losses at the gene ends were 1 base for V and 2 bases for J; bases not matched to a gene: 8. CDR1 and CDR2 (germline): SGHVS, FQNEAQ. CDR3 size: 17 residues. CDR3 in DNA: TGTGCCAGCAGCTTAGTCGCTAGCGGGGTTGGACAAGAGACCCAGTACTTC. Translated, it gives CASSLVASGVGQETQYF.

The chain couples TRBV9 to TRBJ1-5, with TRBD1 as a possible D gene (5 bases). The CDR3 has 14 residues. V was shortened by 3 bases and J by 9 bases, with 16 bases between the two germline ends. Germline values: CDR1 SGDLS, CDR2 YYNGEE. CDR3 bases: TGTGCCAGCAGCGAGACAGTAGCCAACGGGCCCCAGCATTTT. This codes for CASSETVANGPQHF.

The chain links TRBV28 to TRBJ2-2; 12 bases match TRBD2. Germline values: CDR1 MDHEN, CDR2 SYDVKM. This CDR3 contains 16 residues. The junction had 6 bases not matched to a gene; V was cut back by 6 bases and J by 4 bases. This CDR3 is CASRASGRAATGELFF. In DNA, the CDR3 is TGTGCCAGCAGGGCTAGCGGGAGGGCCGCCACCGGGGAGCTGTTTTTT.

The rearrangement links TRBV13 to TRBJ2-5, with 8 bases that match TRBD1. V gave up 6 bases and J gave up 4 bases; unmatched junction bases: 7. CDR1 and CDR2 from the germline V gene are PRHDT and FYEKMQ (reference sequence). The CDR3 totals 14 residues. The CDR3 loop is CASSVDRAGETQYF. The CDR3 coding sequence is TGTGCCAGCAGTGTGGACAGGGCCGGAGAGACCCAGTACTTC.

The rearrangement uses TRBV5-4 and TRBJ2-2; 7 bases agree with TRBD1. V dropped 3 bases and J dropped 3; count of bases not matched to a gene: 2. CDR1 and CDR2 from the germline V gene are SGHNT and YYREEE (reference sequence). This CDR3 is 14 amino acids long. CDR3 sequence: CASSWDSYTGELFF. The DNA of the CDR3 is TGTGCCAGCAGCTGGGACAGCTACACCGGGGAGCTGTTTTTT.

The CDR3 is CASSYRGEDNSPLHF. The CDR3 bases are TGCGCCAGCAGTTACAGGGGTGAGGATAATTCACCCCTCCACTTT. This chain connects TRBV5-1 to TRBJ1-6; 7 bases fit TRBD1. Germline V gives CDR1 SGHRS, CDR2 YFSETQ. CDR3 length equals 15 residues. With 5 bases clipped from V and 5 bases from J, the junction kept 7 bases outside the gene matches.

This rearrangement joins TRBV4-2 to TRBJ1-2, with 9 bases aligning to TRBD1. V gave up 1 base and J gave up 4 bases; unmatched junction bases: 10. Looked up from germline, CDR1 is LGHNA and CDR2 is YNFKEQ. The CDR3 runs to 17 residues. CDR3 sequence (DNA): TGTGCCAGCAGCCAAGCTAACAGGGGGCAGCCGGGCTATGGCTACACCTTC. Protein: CASSQANRGQPGYGYTF.

The gene calls are TRBV5-1 and TRBJ1-1, with D possibly TRBD1 on 6 matching bases. Trimming pared 0 bases from V and 3 bases from J, leaving 12 bases between. The germline gives CDR1 SGHRS, CDR2 YFSETQ. This CDR3 region has 15 residues. The CDR3 region has the DNA TGCGCCAGCAGCTTGGGTGGGGGCGCCGACACTGAAGCTTTCTTT. Translating gives CASSLGGGADTEAFF. Filled out from reference TRBV5-1 and TRBJ1-1, the complete variable domain reads KAGVTQTPRYLIKTRGQQVTLSCSPISGHRSVSWYQQTPGQGLQFLFEYFSETQRNKGNFPGRFSGRQFSNSRSEMNVSTLELGDSALYLCASSLGGGADTEAFFGQGTRLTVV.

The V and J genes are TRBV7-8 and TRBJ2-5; D might be TRBD1 (6 bases). Germline values: CDR1 SGHVS, CDR2 FQNEAQ. Trimming stripped 5 bases from V and 5 bases from J, with 18 bases between. This CDR3 comprises 15 residues. CDR3 DNA: TGTGCCAGCAGCACCCCCCTAGTGGGGGCGGAGACCCAGTACTTC. This sequence encodes CASSTPLVGAETQYF.

In this sample, this clone turned up a few times. This rearrangement joins TRBV6-5 to TRBJ1-1, with no clear D. This CDR3 region has 13 residues. V lost 1 base and J 3 bases, leaving 6 bases between the germline ends. CDR1 and CDR2 from the germline V gene are MNHEY and SVGAGI. The CDR3 is CASSYLADTEAFF. The CDR3 DNA reads as TGTGCCAGCAGTTACTTGGCGGACACTGAAGCTTTCTTT.

As to this clone: Other DNA sequences from this sample encode an identical CDR3 as well. The chain joins TRBV3-1 (or the pseudogene TRBV3-2) to TRBJ2-5, with TRBD1 matching 8 bases. V was clipped by 4 bases and J by 5 bases; unmatched bases: 6. Germline CDR1 LGHDT, CDR2 YNNKEL (reference sequence). The CDR3 sequence is 14 residues long. The CDR3 loop reads CASSPSGGGETQYF. For the CDR3, the DNA is TGTGCCAGCAGCCCATCAGGGGGCGGGGAGACCCAGTACTTC.